This TCR beta chain was identified during a study of blood T cell repertoires in COVID-19. In the study overall: T cells, B-cell-depleted T cells, or PBMCs provided the cDNA or gDNA that served as material.

V was clipped by 7 bases and J by 6 bases, with 12 bases between them. Germline lookup yields CDR1 SGHTA and CDR2 FQGNSA. The CDR3 loop spans 13 amino acids. In the authors' methods: How many nucleated cells were present was estimated from reference gene primer amplification. Method: immunoSEQ multiplex PCR; TCRdb's copy keeps in-frame clones and lacks some. The V and J calls and clone size come from that table; D and trimming were worked out from the DNA. This table has over 150,000 clones, approximately 90% appearing once. Enrollment of patients from Seattle took place during active infection, with longitudinal follow-up.

The receptor was derived from a woman in her 70s with COVID-19, enrolled during active disease. The specimen sequenced was peripheral blood. The rearrangement uses TRBV7-2 and TRBJ2-2; no definite D call. The CDR3 sequence is CASTSVEAGELFF. CDR3 nucleotides: TGTGCCAGCACCAGCGTGGAAGCCGGGGAGCTGTTTTTT.